This T cell receptor beta chain came from a study of shared clonotypes between healthy human individuals. At a deep level, the assay was run. In the original workflow: ImmunoSEQ only sent back junction sequences with no quality scores, so filtering was done differently. Only in-frame clones appear in the TCRdb table, and some are missing; sequencing was by immunoSEQ multiplex PCR. For V, J and clone size, that table is used; D and trimming come from the DNA. The repertoire consists of millions of clones, with approximately 93% occurring once and the leading ten covering 0.39%. The donors were all Caucasian adults (living in Nashville, Tennessee). CDR1 LNHDA and CDR2 SQIVND come from the germline V gene (reference sequence). The length of the CDR3 is 12 residues. V was pared by 5 bases and J by 5 bases, with 9 bases between.

The genes are TRBV19 and TRBJ1-2; no clear D. The material sequenced was naive CD4+ T cells from PBMCs. The subset was: CD45RA+ positively selected. This TCR came from a man between 18 and 35 years old in good health. Some clones in this sample may be carry-over from other donors' samples. The CDR3 is CASSPVAYGYTF. The CDR3 DNA is TGTGCCAGTAGTCCAGTCGCATATGGCTACACCTTC. The full variable domain, completed using reference TRBV19 and TRBJ1-2, is DGGITQSPKYLFRKEGQNVTLSCEQNLNHDAMYWYRQDPGQGLRLIYYSQIVNDFQKGDIAEGYSVSREKKESFPLTVTSAQKNPTAFYLCASSPVAYGYTFGSGTRLTVV.